These 7 T cell receptor beta chains share one sample of origin, sequenced in a study of cytomegalovirus exposure and HLA in healthy donors. PCR involved 60 Vbeta and 13 Jbeta primers. The assay was immunoSEQ multiplex PCR, and TCRdb's table has in-frame clones only and misses some. Of tens of thousands of clones listed, roughly 80% were seen once; the top ten hold 4.6%. Source material: PBMCs. Receptor source: a woman in her thirties or forties in good health and CMV-seropositive.

This clone was recorded once. The chain links TRBV7-9 to TRBJ2-7; 11 bases are shared with TRBD2. CDR3 length: 15 residues. Germline lookup yields CDR1 SEHNR and CDR2 FQNEAQ (reference sequence). Trimming removed 4 bases from V and 2 bases from J; junction bases left unmatched: 4. DNA of the CDR3: TGTGCCAGCAGCTCACTAGCGGGAGTACCCTACGAGCAGTACTTC. Its translation is CASSSLAGVPYEQYF.

The CDR3 spells CASSPGLSYEQYF. In DNA form, the CDR3 reads TGTGCCAGCAGCCCGGGACTTTCATACGAGCAGTACTTC. The rearrangement uses TRBV7-2 and TRBJ2-5; tentatively, D is TRBD2 (6 bases). The end of the DNA is better explained by TRBJ2-7, so the J call may be wrong. This CDR3 is 13 amino acids long. Germline CDR1 reads SGHTA; CDR2 reads FQGNSA.

The chain recombines TRBV6-4 with TRBJ1-6; a possible D gene is TRBD1 (5 bases). Germline V lookup: CDR1 MRHNA, CDR2 SNTAGT. V lost 2 bases to trimming and J lost 9 bases, with 14 bases between them. The CDR3 contains 15 residues. The CDR3 here is CASSDHPGEGSPLHF. CDR3 in DNA: TGTGCCAGCAGTGACCACCCGGGGGAGGGTTCACCCCTCCACTTT.

This clone has only a few counts. The chain combines TRBV5-1 with TRBJ2-6, with D perhaps TRBD1 (5 bases). Trimming left V 2 bases short and J 0 bases short, with 18 bases between. CDR1 SGHRS and CDR2 YFSETQ come from the germline V gene. The CDR3 covers 19 residues. This CDR3 is CASSFRLQDKPSGANVLTF. As DNA, the CDR3 is TGCGCCAGCAGCTTTCGATTACAGGACAAACCCTCTGGGGCCAACGTCCTGACTTTC.

The chain recombines TRBV4-2 with TRBJ2-1; TRBD2 is a possible D gene (6 bases). This CDR3 region has 14 residues. The V gene lost 1 base and the J gene lost 2 bases, with 6 bases spanning the gap. Germline CDR1 and CDR2: LGHNA and YNFKEQ. CDR3 amino acids: CASSQGGTYNEQFF. The CDR3 nucleotides read TGTGCCAGCAGCCAAGGCGGGACCTACAATGAGCAGTTCTTC.

The rearrangement links TRBV7-2 to TRBJ2-2, with D maybe TRBD2 (5 bases). V was clipped by 3 bases and J by 7 bases, with 9 bases between them. The CDR3 covers 13 residues. The germline V gene encodes CDR1 SGHTA and CDR2 FQGNSA. CDR3 sequence (DNA): TGTGCCAGCAGCTTCGAGGGAATCGGGGAGCTGTTTTTT. It is translated as CASSFEGIGELFF.

This clone is labeled medium-sized. The V gene is TRBV6-1, the J gene TRBJ1-5; D is unclear. Per the germline V gene, CDR1 is MNHNS and CDR2 is SASEGT. Between the trimmed V and J ends, which lost 2 bases and 0 bases, there was a span of 8 bases. This CDR3 is built from 15 residues. The CDR3 here is CASSEPGISNQPQHF. The CDR3 DNA reads TGTGCCAGCAGTGAACCGGGGATTAGCAATCAGCCCCAGCATTTT.